Listed below are T cell receptor beta chains from one sample, sequenced in a study of T cell changes during pregnancy in multiple sclerosis. Produced via immunoSEQ multiplex PCR; TCRdb's table is partial and in-frame only. The sample has about 38,000 clones, 91% seen once; the top ten hold over 10%. The source material was CD8+ T cells from peripheral blood mononuclear cells, sampled after pregnancy. Source of these receptors: a female donor with multiple sclerosis, enrolled in a pregnancy study. Both conserved end residues are part of each CDR3. Fields, in order: J gene, clone size, V gene, CDR3 length, D gene, CDR3 protein, CDR3 DNA. D genes are given only for firm matches. The size of a clone is reported for some rows only, either as once, few or many, or as a class for expanded clones.

>TRBJ1-2|few|TRBV6-5|13|-
CASSWGEDYGYTF
TGTGCCAGCAGTTGGGGGGAAGACTATGGCTACACCTTC
>TRBJ1-2|-|TRBV10-3|12|TRBD1
CAMGDRGYGYTF
TGTGCCATGGGGGACAGGGGATATGGCTACACCTTC
>TRBJ1-2|-|TRBV27|15|-
CASSPRPGHNYGYTF
TGTGCCAGCAGTCCCCGACCGGGACACAACTATGGCTACACCTTC
>TRBJ2-1|-|TRBV5-4|15|TRBD2
CASSRLAGENNEQFF
TGTGCCAGCAGTCGACTAGCGGGGGAAAACAATGAGCAGTTCTTC
>TRBJ2-7|-|TRBV21-1|11|-
CASCFIDEQYF
TGTGCCAGCTGTTTTATCGACGAGCAGTACTTC
>TRBJ2-7|-|TRBV6-5|14|-
CASSYSSSLSEQYF
TGTGCCAGCAGTTACTCGAGTAGTCTCTCCGAGCAGTACTTC
>TRBJ2-4|-|TRBV1|14|-
CTSPSTGGQNIQYF
TGCACCAGCCCCTCGACAGGGGGCCAAAACATTCAGTACTTC
>TRBJ1-5|-|TRBV2|14|-
CASSVGPGERPQHF
TGTGCCAGCAGTGTGGGGCCGGGCGAACGGCCCCAGCATTTT
>TRBJ2-3|-|TRBV5-1|15|TRBD2
CASSLGGRAIDTQYF
TGCGCCAGCAGCTTGGGCGGGAGGGCCATAGATACGCAGTATTTT
>TRBJ1-2|-|TRBV5-4|15|TRBD1
CASSIKGQGLYGYTF
TGTGCCAGCAGCATCAAGGGACAGGGGCTCTATGGCTACACCTTC
>TRBJ1-6|-|TRBV2|15|-
CASSASNSYNSPLHF
TGTGCCAGCAGTGCAAGCAACTCCTATAATTCACCCCTCCACTTT
>TRBJ2-1|-|TRBV29-1|14|-
CSVVYRERGNEQFF
TGCAGCGTGGTATACAGGGAACGCGGGAATGAGCAGTTCTTC
>TRBJ1-1|-|TRBV27|14|-
CASSLGGTNTEAFF
TGTGCCAGCAGCCTGGGAGGAACCAACACTGAAGCTTTCTTT
>TRBJ1-6|-|TRBV27|14|-
CASSPRGDASPLHF
TGTGCCAGCAGTCCCCGGGGGGACGCTTCACCCCTCCACTTT
>TRBJ1-1|-|TRBV7-6|15|-
CASSLGVSLNTEAFF
TGTGCCAGCAGCTTAGGCGTTAGTTTGAACACTGAAGCTTTCTTT
>TRBJ1-2|-|TRBV19|15|TRBD1
CASSMGPGGVYGYTF
TGTGCCAGTAGTATGGGGCCAGGGGGCGTTTATGGCTACACCTTC
>TRBJ2-1|-|TRBV11-2|17|-
CASSLKPGTNSYNEQFF
TGTGCCAGCAGCTTAAAACCCGGGACAAACTCCTACAATGAGCAGTTCTTC
>TRBJ1-6|-|TRBV27|16|TRBD1
CASRLRDSLFNSPLHF
TGTGCCAGCAGACTCCGGGACAGCCTCTTTAATTCACCCCTCCACTTT
>TRBJ1-1|-|TRBV19|12|-
CASSLPGTEAFF
TGTGCCAGTAGCCTTCCAGGCACTGAAGCTTTCTTT
>TRBJ2-1|-|TRBV14|15|TRBD2
CASTDPRTSGGATFF
TGTGCCAGCACCGATCCCCGGACTAGCGGGGGGGCCACGTTCTTC
>TRBJ2-5|-|TRBV11-2|16|TRBD2
CASSREYGGGQETQYF
TGTGCCAGCAGCCGCGAGTACGGGGGGGGCCAAGAGACCCAGTACTTC
>TRBJ1-4|-|TRBV29-1|12|-
CSVARGGEKLFF
TGCAGCGTTGCTAGGGGTGGGGAAAAACTGTTTTTT
>TRBJ2-7|-|TRBV30|13|-
CAWKSGRSYEQYF
TGTGCCTGGAAGTCGGGGAGATCCTACGAGCAGTACTTC
>TRBJ2-7|-|TRBV5-1|13|-
CASSLRMRGEQYF
TGCGCCAGCAGCTTGAGGATGAGAGGGGAGCAGTACTTC
>TRBJ2-2|-|TRBV28|14|-
CASSLTTEAGELFF
TGTGCCAGCAGTTTGACTACAGAGGCGGGGGAGCTGTTTTTT
>TRBJ2-2|-|TRBV7-9|17|TRBD2
CASSLGGLAGVSGELFF
TGTGCCAGCAGCTTAGGAGGACTAGCGGGGGTCTCTGGGGAGCTGTTTTTT
>TRBJ2-3|-|TRBV9|16|TRBD2
CASSVSRGASGDTQYF
TGTGCCAGCAGCGTTTCGCGGGGGGCGTCGGGAGATACGCAGTATTTT
>TRBJ1-2|-|TRBV9|12|-
CASSVGGSGYTF
TGTGCCAGCAGCGTAGGAGGTAGCGGCTACACCTTC
>TRBJ1-2|-|TRBV7-9|15|-
CASSPLIGGLLGYTF
TGTGCCAGCAGCCCGCTTATCGGGGGGCTACTAGGCTACACCTTC
>TRBJ2-5|-|TRBV6-5|15|TRBD2
CASSYSGLAGETQYF
TGTGCCAGCAGTTACTCTGGACTAGCGGGAGAGACCCAGTACTTC
>TRBJ2-2|-|TRBV27|16|TRBD2
CASSPYMSGRAGELFF
TGTGCCAGCAGTCCCTACATGAGCGGGAGGGCGGGAGAGCTGTTTTTT
>TRBJ2-7|-|TRBV2|15|-
CASSVPQGSSYEQYF
TGTGCCAGCAGTGTGCCGCAGGGTTCGTCCTACGAGCAGTACTTC
>TRBJ2-7|-|TRBV11-2|14|TRBD1
CASSPGQGDYEQYF
TGTGCCAGCAGTCCGGGACAGGGGGACTACGAGCAGTACTTC
>TRBJ1-4|-|TRBV6-5|13|-
CASSYRRDEKLFF
TGTGCCAGCAGTTACCGCAGGGATGAAAAACTGTTTTTT
>TRBJ2-2|-|TRBV7-8|13|-
CASSQDRGGELFF
TGTGCCAGCAGCCAGGACAGAGGCGGGGAGCTGTTTTTT
>TRBJ2-7|once|TRBV21-1|14|-
CAKPNLAGLPQLYF
TGTGCCAAGCCCAACCTGGCAGGGCTTCCCCAACTGTACTTC
>TRBJ2-7|-|TRBV28|14|TRBD1
CASGSLTGSYEQYF
TGTGCCAGCGGCTCGCTGACAGGGTCCTACGAGCAGTACTTC
>TRBJ2-1|-|TRBV29-1|15|-
CSVRKDSSLRNEQFF
TGCAGCGTTCGTAAGGACAGTTCCTTGAGGAATGAGCAGTTCTTC
>TRBJ1-2|once|TRBV5-6|15|-
CASSLGSGTLYGYTF
TGTGCCAGCAGCTTGGGGAGCGGGACACTCTATGGCTACACCTTC
>TRBJ2-1|-|TRBV7-8|13|-
CASSLDSYNEQFF
TGTGCCAGCAGCTTAGACAGTTACAATGAGCAGTTCTTC
>TRBJ2-3|-|TRBV30|16|TRBD2
CAVGLAGGLETDTQYF
TGTGCCGTGGGACTAGCGGGAGGGCTGGAGACAGATACGCAGTATTTT
>TRBJ2-3|once|TRBV30|15|TRBD2
CAWGGLADSTDTQYF
TGTGCCTGGGGCGGACTAGCGGATAGCACAGATACGCAGTATTTT
>TRBJ1-2|-|TRBV28|15|TRBD1
CASNERQDRPYGYTF
TGTGCCAGCAATGAGAGGCAGGACAGGCCCTATGGCTACACCTTC
>TRBJ2-1|-|TRBV5-1|13|TRBD1
CASSSGQGNEQFF
TGCGCCAGCAGCTCCGGACAGGGGAATGAGCAGTTCTTC
>TRBJ2-2|-|TRBV5-1|13|TRBD1
CASTPTGNGELFF
TGCGCCAGTACACCGACAGGGAACGGGGAGCTGTTTTTT
>TRBJ1-1|-|TRBV11-2|18|TRBD1
CASSPPDRGLSVNTEAFF
TGTGCCAGCAGCCCACCGGACAGGGGGCTCTCTGTGAACACTGAAGCTTTCTTT
>TRBJ2-5|-|TRBV19|16|-
CASHPTTGGAQETQYF
TGTGCCAGTCACCCAACCACCGGGGGAGCCCAAGAGACCCAGTACTTC
>TRBJ2-1|-|TRBV10-3|12|-
CAIRADNNEQFF
TGTGCCATCAGGGCCGACAACAATGAGCAGTTCTTC
>TRBJ2-3|-|TRBV7-3|14|-
CASSPTHSTDTQYF
TGTGCCAGCAGCCCGACACACTCCACAGATACGCAGTATTTT
>TRBJ1-2|-|TRBV5-5|16|-
CASSASGEEGRYGYTF
TGTGCCAGCAGCGCTTCGGGGGAAGAGGGGCGCTATGGCTACACCTTC
>TRBJ2-3|-|TRBV9|15|-
CASSKWEGGKDTQYF
TGTGCCAGCAGCAAGTGGGAGGGGGGGAAAGATACGCAGTATTTT
>TRBJ1-4|-|TRBV27|13|-
CASSLSRTGQLFF
TGTGCCAGCAGTTTATCTCGAACAGGGCAACTGTTTTTT
>TRBJ2-7|once|TRBV5-1|13|TRBD1
CASSYGQGYEQYF
TGCGCCAGCAGCTACGGACAGGGGTACGAGCAGTACTTC
>TRBJ1-5|once|TRBV5-8|15|-
CASSFLSGSNQPQHF
TGTGCCAGCAGCTTTTTGTCGGGGAGCAATCAGCCCCAGCATTTT
>TRBJ2-3|-|TRBV18|15|TRBD2
CASSPRGDSTDTQYF
TGTGCCAGCTCACCCCGGGGGGACAGCACAGATACGCAGTATTTT
>TRBJ2-1|-|TRBV5-1|14|TRBD1
CASSRGQGINEQFF
TGCGCCAGCAGCCGGGGACAGGGAATCAATGAGCAGTTCTTC
>TRBJ2-1|once|TRBV7-9|15|TRBD2
CASSSSGLATNEQFF
TGTGCCAGCAGCTCAAGTGGACTAGCGACTAATGAGCAGTTCTTC
>TRBJ2-3|-|TRBV4-2|16|-
CASSQERGAPPDTQYF
TGTGCCAGCAGCCAAGAACGGGGAGCGCCCCCAGATACGCAGTATTTT
>TRBJ1-3|-|TRBV5-1|16|-
CASSLVDLASGNTIYF
TGCGCCAGCAGCTTGGTGGATCTAGCATCTGGAAACACCATATATTTT
>TRBJ2-7|-|TRBV6-1|15|TRBD2
CASSEGASGFYEQYF
TGTGCCAGCAGTGAAGGGGCTAGCGGATTCTACGAGCAGTACTTC